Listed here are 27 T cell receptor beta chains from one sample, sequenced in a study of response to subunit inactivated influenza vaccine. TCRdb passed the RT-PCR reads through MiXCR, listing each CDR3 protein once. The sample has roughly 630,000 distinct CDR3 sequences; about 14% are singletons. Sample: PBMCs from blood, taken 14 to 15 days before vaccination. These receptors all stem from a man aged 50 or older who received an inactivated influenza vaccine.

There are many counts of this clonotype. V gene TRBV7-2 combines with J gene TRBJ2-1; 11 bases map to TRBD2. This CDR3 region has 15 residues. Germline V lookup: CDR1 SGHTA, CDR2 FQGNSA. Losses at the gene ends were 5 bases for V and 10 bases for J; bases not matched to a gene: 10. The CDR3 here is CASSPGLAGGGEQFF. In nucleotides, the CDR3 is TGTGCCAGCAGCCCTGGGCTAGCGGGAGGAGGGGAGCAGTTCTTC.

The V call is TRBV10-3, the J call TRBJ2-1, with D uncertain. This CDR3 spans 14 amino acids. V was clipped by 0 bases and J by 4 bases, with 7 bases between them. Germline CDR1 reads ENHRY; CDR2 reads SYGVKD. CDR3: CAISESGTYNEQFF. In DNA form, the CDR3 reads TGTGCCATCAGTGAGTCAGGTACTTACAATGAGCAGTTCTTC.

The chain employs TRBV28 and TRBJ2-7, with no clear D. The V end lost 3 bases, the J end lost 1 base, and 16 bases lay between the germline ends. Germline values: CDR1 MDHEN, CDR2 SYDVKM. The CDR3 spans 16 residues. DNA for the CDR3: TGTGCCAGCAGTTTCACGACTGGGGAAGTATCCTACGAGCAGTACTTC. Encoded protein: CASSFTTGEVSYEQYF.

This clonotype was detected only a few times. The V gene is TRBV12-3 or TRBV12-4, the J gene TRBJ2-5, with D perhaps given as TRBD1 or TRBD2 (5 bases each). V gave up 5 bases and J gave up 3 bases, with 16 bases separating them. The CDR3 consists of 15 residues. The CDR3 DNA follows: TGTGCCAGCAGTCCTTCGGGATGGGGGAAAGAGACCCAGTACTTC. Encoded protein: CASSPSGWGKETQYF.

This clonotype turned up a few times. The CDR3 loop is CSLLYREGDEQFF. The CDR3 coding sequence is TGCAGCTTATTATACAGGGAGGGCGATGAGCAGTTCTTC. This chain links TRBV29-1 with TRBJ2-1; possibly TRBD2 for D (7 bases). The V and J ends lost 8 bases and 8 bases respectively, with 19 bases between them. This CDR3 has 13 residues. Germline V gene sequence: CDR1 SQVTM, CDR2 ANQGSEA.

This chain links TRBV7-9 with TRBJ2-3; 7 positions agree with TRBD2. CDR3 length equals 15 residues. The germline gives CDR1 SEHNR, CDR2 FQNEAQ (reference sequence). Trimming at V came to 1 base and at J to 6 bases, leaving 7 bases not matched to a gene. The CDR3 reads CASSLVAGVADTQYF. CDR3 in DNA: TGTGCCAGCAGCTTAGTTGCGGGAGTGGCGGATACGCAGTATTTT.

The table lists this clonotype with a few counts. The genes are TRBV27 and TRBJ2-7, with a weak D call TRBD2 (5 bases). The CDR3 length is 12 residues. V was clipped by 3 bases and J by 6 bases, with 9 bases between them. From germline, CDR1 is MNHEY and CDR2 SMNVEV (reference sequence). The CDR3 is CASSFPRGEQYF. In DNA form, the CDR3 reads TGTGCCAGCAGTTTCCCCCGGGGCGAGCAGTACTTC.

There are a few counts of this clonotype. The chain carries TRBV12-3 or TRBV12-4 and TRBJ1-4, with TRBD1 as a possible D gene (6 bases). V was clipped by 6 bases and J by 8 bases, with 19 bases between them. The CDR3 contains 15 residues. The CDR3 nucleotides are TGTGCCAGCAGCCCCAGCCTGGGGGGCCGGGAAAAACTGTTTTTT. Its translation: CASSPSLGGREKLFF.

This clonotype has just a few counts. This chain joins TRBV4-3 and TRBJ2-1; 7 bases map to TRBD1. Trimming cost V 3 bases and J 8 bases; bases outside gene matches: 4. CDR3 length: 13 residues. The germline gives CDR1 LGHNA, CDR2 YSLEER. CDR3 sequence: CASSQTGTHEQFF. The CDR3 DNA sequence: TGCGCCAGCAGCCAGACAGGGACCCATGAGCAGTTCTTC.

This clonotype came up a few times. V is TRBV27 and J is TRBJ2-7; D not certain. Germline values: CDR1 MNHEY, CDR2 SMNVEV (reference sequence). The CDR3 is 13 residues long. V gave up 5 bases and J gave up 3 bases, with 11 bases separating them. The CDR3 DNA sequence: TGTGCCAGCAGTCCCCGTCCCTACTACGAGCAGTACTTC. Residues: CASSPRPYYEQYF.

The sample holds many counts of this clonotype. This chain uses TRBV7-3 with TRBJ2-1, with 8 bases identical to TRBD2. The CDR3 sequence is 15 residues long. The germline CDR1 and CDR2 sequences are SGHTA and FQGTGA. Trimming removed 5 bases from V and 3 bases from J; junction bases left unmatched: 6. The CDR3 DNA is TGTGCCAGCAGCATAGCGGGGACTCTCTACAATGAGCAGTTCTTC. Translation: CASSIAGTLYNEQFF.

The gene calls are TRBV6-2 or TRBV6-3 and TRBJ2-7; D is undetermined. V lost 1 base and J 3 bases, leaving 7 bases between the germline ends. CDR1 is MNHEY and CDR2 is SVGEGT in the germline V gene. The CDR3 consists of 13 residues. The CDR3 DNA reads TGTGCCAGCAGTTACTTACAATACTACGAGCAGTACTTC. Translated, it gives CASSYLQYYEQYF.

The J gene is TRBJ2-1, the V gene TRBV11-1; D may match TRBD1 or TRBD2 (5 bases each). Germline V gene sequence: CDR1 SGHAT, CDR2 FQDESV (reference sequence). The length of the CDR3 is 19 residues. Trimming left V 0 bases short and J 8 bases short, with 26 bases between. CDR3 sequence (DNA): TGTGCCAGCAGCTTAGCGCTTTGGGGGAGTGGGTACGCGCGTGATGAGCAGTTCTTC. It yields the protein CASSLALWGSGYARDEQFF.

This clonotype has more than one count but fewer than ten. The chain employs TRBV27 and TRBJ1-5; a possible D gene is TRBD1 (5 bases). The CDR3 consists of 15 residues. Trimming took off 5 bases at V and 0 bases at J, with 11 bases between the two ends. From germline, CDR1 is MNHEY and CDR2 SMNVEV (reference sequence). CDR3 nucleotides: TGTGCCAGCAGTAACAGGCTTAATAGCAATCAGCCCCAGCATTTT. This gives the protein CASSNRLNSNQPQHF.

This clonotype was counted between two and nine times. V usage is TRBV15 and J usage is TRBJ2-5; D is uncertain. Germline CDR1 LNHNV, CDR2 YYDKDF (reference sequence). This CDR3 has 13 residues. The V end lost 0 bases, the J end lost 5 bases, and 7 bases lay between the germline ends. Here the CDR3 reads CATSRDFGETQYF. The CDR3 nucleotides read TGTGCCACCAGCAGAGATTTTGGGGAGACCCAGTACTTC.

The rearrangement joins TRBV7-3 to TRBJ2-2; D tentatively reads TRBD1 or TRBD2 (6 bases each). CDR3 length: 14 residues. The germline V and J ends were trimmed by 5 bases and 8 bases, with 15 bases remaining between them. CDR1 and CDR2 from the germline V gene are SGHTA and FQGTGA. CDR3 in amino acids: CASSQRGDGGELFF. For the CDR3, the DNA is TGTGCCAGCAGCCAGAGGGGGGACGGTGGGGAGCTGTTTTTT.

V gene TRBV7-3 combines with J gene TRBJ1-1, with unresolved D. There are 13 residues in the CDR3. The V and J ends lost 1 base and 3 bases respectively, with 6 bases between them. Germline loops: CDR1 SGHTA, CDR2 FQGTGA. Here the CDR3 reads CASSLNSYTEAFF. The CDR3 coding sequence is TGTGCCAGCAGCTTAAACAGTTACACTGAAGCTTTCTTT.

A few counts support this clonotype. The CDR3: CSVEDPRGAAYNEQFF. DNA of the CDR3: TGCAGCGTTGAAGATCCTCGGGGGGCCGCCTACAATGAGCAGTTCTTC. The genes are TRBV29-1 and TRBJ2-1, with D possibly TRBD2 on 7 matching bases. This CDR3 spans 16 amino acids. Germline lookup yields CDR1 SQVTM and CDR2 ANQGSEA. Trimming left V 0 bases short and J 2 bases short, with 14 bases between.

The CDR3 DNA follows: TGTGCCAGCAGTCCCCTATCTAGCAATCAGCCCCAGCATTTT. Residues: CASSPLSSNQPQHF. V gene TRBV27 combines with J gene TRBJ1-5, with no clear D. Looked up from germline, CDR1 is MNHEY and CDR2 is SMNVEV (reference sequence). CDR3 length equals 14 residues. Trimming left V 5 bases short and J 0 bases short, with 8 bases between.

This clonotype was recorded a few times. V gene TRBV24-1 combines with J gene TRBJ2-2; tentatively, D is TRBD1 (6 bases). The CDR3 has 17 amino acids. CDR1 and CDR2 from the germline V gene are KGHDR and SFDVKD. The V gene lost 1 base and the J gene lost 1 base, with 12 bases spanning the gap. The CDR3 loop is CATSDFDRTVNTGELFF. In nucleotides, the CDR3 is TGTGCCACCAGTGATTTTGACCGGACAGTGAACACCGGGGAGCTGTTTTTT.

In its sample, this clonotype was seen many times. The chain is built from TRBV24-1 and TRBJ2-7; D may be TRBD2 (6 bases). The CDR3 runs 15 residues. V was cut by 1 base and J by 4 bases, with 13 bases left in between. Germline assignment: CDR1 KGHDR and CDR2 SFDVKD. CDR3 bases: TGTGCCACCAGTGATTTAGGAGGAGGGGAATACGAGCAGTACTTC. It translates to CATSDLGGGEYEQYF.

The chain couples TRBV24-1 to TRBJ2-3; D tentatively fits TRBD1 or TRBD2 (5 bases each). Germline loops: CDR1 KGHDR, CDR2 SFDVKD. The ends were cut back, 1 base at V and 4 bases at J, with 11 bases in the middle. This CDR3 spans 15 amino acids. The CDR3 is CATSDFGGNADTQYF. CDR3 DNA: TGTGCCACCAGTGATTTTGGGGGAAACGCAGATACGCAGTATTTT.

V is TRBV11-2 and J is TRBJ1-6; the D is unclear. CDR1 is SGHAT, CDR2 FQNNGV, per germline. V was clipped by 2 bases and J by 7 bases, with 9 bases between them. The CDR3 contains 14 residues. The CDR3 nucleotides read TGTGCCAGCAGCTTACCCGTCCCAAATTCACCCCTCCACTTT. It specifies CASSLPVPNSPLHF. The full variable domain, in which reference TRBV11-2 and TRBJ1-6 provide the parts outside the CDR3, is EAGVAQSPRYKIIEKRQSVAFWCNPISGHATLYWYQQILGQGPKLLIQFQNNGVVDDSQLPKDRFSAERLKGVDSTLKIQPAKLEDSAVYLCASSLPVPNSPLHFGNGTRLTVT.

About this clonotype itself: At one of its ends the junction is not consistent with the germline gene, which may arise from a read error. CDR3 residues: CASSLATSGKRSYNEQFF. The DNA for the CDR3 is TGTGCCAGCAGTTTAGCGACTAGCGGGAAGAGATCCTACAATGAGCAGTTCTTC. This sequence joins TRBV7-2 and TRBJ2-1, with 11 bases lining up with TRBD2. CDR1 and CDR2 (germline): SGHTA, FQGNSA. The CDR3 runs 18 residues.

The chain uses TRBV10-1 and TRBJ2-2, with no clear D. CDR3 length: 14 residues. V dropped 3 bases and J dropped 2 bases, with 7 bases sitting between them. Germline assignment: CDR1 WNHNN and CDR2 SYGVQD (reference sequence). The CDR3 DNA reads TGCGCCAGCAGTGACAGGATTAACACCGGGGAGCTGTTTTTT. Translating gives CASSDRINTGELFF.

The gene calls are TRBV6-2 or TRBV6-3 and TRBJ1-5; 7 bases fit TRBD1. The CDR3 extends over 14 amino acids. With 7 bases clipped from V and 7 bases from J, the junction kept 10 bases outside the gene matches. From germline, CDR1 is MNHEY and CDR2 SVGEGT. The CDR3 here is CASTLRDSSQPQHF. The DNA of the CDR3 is TGTGCCAGCACCCTCCGGGACAGTTCCCAGCCCCAGCATTTT.

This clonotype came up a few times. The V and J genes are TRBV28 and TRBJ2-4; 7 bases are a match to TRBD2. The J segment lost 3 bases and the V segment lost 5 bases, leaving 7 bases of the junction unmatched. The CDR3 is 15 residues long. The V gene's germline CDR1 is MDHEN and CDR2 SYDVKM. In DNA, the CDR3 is TGTGCCAGCAGTCGAGCGGGGTCGGTCAAAAACATTCAGTACTTC. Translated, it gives CASSRAGSVKNIQYF.